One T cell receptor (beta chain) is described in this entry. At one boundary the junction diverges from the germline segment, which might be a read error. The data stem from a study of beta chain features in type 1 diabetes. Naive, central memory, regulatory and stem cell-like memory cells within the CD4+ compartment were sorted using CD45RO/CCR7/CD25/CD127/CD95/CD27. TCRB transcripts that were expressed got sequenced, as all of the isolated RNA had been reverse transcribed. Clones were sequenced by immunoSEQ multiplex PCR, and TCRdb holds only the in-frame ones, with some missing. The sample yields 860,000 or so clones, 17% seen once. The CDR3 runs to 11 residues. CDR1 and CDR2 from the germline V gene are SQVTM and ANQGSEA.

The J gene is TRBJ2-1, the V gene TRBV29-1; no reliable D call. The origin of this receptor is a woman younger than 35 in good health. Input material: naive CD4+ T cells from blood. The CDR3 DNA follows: TGCAGCGTTGAAGACGCTAGGTTTCTAGTCTTC. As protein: CSVEDARFLVF.